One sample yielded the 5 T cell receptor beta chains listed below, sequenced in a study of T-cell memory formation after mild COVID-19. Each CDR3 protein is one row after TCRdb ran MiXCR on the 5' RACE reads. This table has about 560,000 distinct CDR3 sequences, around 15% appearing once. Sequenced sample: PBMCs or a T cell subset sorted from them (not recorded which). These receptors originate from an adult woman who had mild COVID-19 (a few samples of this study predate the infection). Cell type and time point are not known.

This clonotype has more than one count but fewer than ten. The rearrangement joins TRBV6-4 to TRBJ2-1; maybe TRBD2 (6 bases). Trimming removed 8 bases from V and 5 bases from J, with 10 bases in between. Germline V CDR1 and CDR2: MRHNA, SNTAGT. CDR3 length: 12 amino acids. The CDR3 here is CASGDSHNEQFF. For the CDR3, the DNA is TGTGCCAGCGGGGACTCGCACAATGAGCAGTTCTTC.

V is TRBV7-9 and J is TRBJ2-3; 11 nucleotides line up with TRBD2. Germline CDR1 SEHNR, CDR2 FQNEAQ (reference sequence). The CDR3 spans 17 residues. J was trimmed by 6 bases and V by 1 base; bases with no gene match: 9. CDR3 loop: CASSLDLAGGFLDTQYF. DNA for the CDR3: TGTGCCAGCAGCTTAGATCTAGCGGGAGGCTTCCTGGATACGCAGTATTTT. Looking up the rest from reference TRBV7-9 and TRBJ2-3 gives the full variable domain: DTGVSQNPRHKITKRGQNVTFRCDPISEHNRLYWYRQTLGQGPEFLTYFQNEAQLEKSRLLSDRFSAERPKGSFSTLEIQRTEQGDSAMYLCASSLDLAGGFLDTQYFGPGTRLTVL.

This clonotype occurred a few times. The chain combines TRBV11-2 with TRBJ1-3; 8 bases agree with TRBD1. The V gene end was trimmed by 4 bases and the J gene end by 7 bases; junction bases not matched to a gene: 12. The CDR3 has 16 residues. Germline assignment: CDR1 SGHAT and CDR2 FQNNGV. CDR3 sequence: CASSSEGGQAWNTIYF. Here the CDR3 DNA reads TGTGCCAGCAGCTCTGAGGGGGGACAGGCTTGGAACACCATATATTTT.

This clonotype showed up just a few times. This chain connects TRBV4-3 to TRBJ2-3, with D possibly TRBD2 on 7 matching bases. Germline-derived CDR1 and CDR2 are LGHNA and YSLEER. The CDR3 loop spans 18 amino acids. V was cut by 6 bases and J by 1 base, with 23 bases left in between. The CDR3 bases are TGCGCCAGCAGTCAAAGCGAGGCCGGGGGGCAGGGCACAGATACGCAGTATTTT. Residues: CASSQSEAGGQGTDTQYF.

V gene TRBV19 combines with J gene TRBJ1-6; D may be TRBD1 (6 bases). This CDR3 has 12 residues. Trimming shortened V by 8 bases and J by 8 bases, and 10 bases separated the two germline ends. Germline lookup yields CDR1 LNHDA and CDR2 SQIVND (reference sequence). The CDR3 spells CASGQGYSPLHF. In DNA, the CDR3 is TGTGCCAGTGGGCAGGGGTATTCACCCCTCCACTTT.